The 10 T cell receptor beta chains below all came from one sample that was sequenced in a study of T-cell memory formation after mild COVID-19. Each CDR3 protein gets one entry after TCRdb re-called the 5' RACE reads with MiXCR. This sample has 400,000 or so distinct CDR3 sequences; around 21% occur once, and the top ten carry around 13%. Material: PBMCs or a T cell subset sorted from them (not recorded which). These receptors all come from an adult woman who had mild COVID-19 (a few samples of this study predate the infection). Cell type and time point are not known.

About this clonotype itself: One junction end does not reproduce the germline sequence, and a read error may be involved. CDR3 nucleotides: TGCGTCAGCAGCCAGGGGTCTAGGGGGGATGAGCAGTTCTTC. It codes for CVSSQGSRGDEQFF. The gene calls are TRBV4-3 and TRBJ2-1; possibly TRBD1 or TRBD2 for D (6 bases each). Per germline, CDR1 LGHNA and CDR2 YSLEER. The length of the CDR3 is 14 residues.

This clonotype was seen a few times. V usage is TRBV12-3 or TRBV12-4 and J usage is TRBJ2-2; possible D gene TRBD1, 5 bases. This CDR3 is 15 amino acids long. Trimming pared 5 bases from V and 5 bases from J, leaving 15 bases between. The CDR3 DNA reads as TGTGCCAGCAGTCCCGTGGTACCAGGGACCGGGGAGCTGTTTTTT. Protein: CASSPVVPGTGELFF.

This clonotype was found a few times. The chain joins TRBV5-1 to TRBJ2-1, with 9 bases that match TRBD1. Germline V gene sequence: CDR1 SGHRS, CDR2 YFSETQ. The CDR3 totals 15 residues. V shed 3 bases, J shed 3 bases, and the junction held 4 bases outside the gene matches. In DNA, the CDR3 is TGCGCCAGCAGCTCGGGACAGGGTAACTACAATGAGCAGTTCTTC. The encoded protein is CASSSGQGNYNEQFF. Supplemented by reference TRBV5-1 and TRBJ2-1, the full variable domain reads KAGVTQTPRYLIKTRGQQVTLSCSPISGHRSVSWYQQTPGQGLQFLFEYFSETQRNKGNFPGRFSGRQFSNSRSEMNVSTLELGDSALYLCASSSGQGNYNEQFFGPGTRLTVL.

This clonotype was seen a handful of times. CDR3 DNA sequence: TGTGCCAGCAGCTTAGGTACACCGGTAGCGGGAAGGGAGACCCAGTACTTC. It codes for CASSLGTPVAGRETQYF. This sequence joins TRBV7-2 and TRBJ2-5; the match to TRBD2 covers 8 bases. The V segment lost 1 base and the J segment 5 bases; nucleotides outside the gene matches: 12. The germline V gene encodes CDR1 SGHTA and CDR2 FQGNSA. The CDR3 loop spans 17 amino acids.

This clonotype was observed a few times. This chain uses TRBV12-3 or TRBV12-4 with TRBJ1-1, with 7 positions matching TRBD1. With V trimmed by 7 bases and J by 10 bases, 9 bases remained unmatched. CDR3 length: 12 residues. This CDR3 reads CASNYRGGRAFF. DNA for the CDR3: TGTGCCAGCAACTACAGGGGAGGTAGAGCTTTCTTT.

The rearrangement links TRBV3-1 to TRBJ1-1; 8 positions agree with TRBD1. The J segment lost 6 bases and the V segment lost 1 base, leaving 4 bases of the junction unmatched. Germline values: CDR1 LGHDT, CDR2 YNNKEL (reference sequence). The CDR3 is 14 amino acids. This chain's CDR3 is CASSQGTGIAEAFF. In DNA form, the CDR3 reads TGTGCCAGCAGCCAAGGGACAGGGATCGCTGAAGCTTTCTTT.

This clonotype was counted only a few times. The rearrangement links TRBV10-3 to TRBJ1-2, with TRBD1 matching 11 bases. J was trimmed by 5 bases and V by 3 bases; bases with no gene match: 8. The CDR3 consists of 16 residues. Germline V gene sequence: CDR1 ENHRY, CDR2 SYGVKD. CDR3 DNA: TGTGCCATCAGTGATACGGGACAGGGGGTTCGGTATGGCTACACCTTC. Protein product: CAISDTGQGVRYGYTF.

DNA of the CDR3: TGCGCCAGCAGCTCGACAGGGAAATCGGAGACCCAGTACTTC. This sequence encodes CASSSTGKSETQYF. The chain carries TRBV5-1 and TRBJ2-5, with TRBD1 identical over 7 bases. J was trimmed by 5 bases and V by 3 bases; bases with no gene match: 7. From germline, CDR1 is SGHRS and CDR2 YFSETQ. The CDR3 spans 14 residues.

The V gene is TRBV7-9, the J gene TRBJ2-7, with D unresolved. The length of the CDR3 is 11 residues. Germline lookup yields CDR1 SEHNR and CDR2 FQNEAQ (reference sequence). Trimming took off 4 bases at V and 6 bases at J, with 7 bases between the two ends. The CDR3 is CASSSVSEQYF. The CDR3 DNA reads as TGTGCCAGCAGCTCCGTGAGCGAGCAGTACTTC.

Only a few counts were recorded for this clonotype. CDR3 sequence (DNA): TGTGCCACCAGCAGGTTTGGGCAGGGCAAAAACATTCAGTACTTC. Translation gives CATSRFGQGKNIQYF. This sequence joins TRBV15 and TRBJ2-4; a possible D gene is TRBD1 (5 bases). With 3 bases removed from V and 3 bases from J, the gap between germline ends came to 12 bases. Germline-derived CDR1 and CDR2 are LNHNV and YYDKDF (reference sequence). CDR3 length equals 15 residues. Based on the CDR3 plus reference TRBV15 and TRBJ2-4, the full variable domain is DAMVIQNPRYQVTQFGKPVTLSCSQTLNHNVMYWYQQKSSQAPKLLFHYYDKDFNNEADTPDNFQSRRPNTSFCFLDIRSPGLGDTAMYLCATSRFGQGKNIQYFGAGTRLSVL.